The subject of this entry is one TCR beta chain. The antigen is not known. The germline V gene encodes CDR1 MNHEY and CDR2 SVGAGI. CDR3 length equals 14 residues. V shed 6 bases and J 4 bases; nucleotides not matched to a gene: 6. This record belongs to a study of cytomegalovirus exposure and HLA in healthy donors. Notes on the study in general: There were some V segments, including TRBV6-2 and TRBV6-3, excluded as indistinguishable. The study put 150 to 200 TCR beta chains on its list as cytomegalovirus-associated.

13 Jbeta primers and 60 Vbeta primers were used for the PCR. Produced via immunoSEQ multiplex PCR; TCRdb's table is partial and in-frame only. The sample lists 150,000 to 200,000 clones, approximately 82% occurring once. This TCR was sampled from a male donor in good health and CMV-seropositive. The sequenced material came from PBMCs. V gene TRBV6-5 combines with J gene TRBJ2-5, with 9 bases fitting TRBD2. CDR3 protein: CASRSSGRGETQYF. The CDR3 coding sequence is TGTGCCAGCAGGAGTAGCGGGAGAGGAGAGACCCAGTACTTC.